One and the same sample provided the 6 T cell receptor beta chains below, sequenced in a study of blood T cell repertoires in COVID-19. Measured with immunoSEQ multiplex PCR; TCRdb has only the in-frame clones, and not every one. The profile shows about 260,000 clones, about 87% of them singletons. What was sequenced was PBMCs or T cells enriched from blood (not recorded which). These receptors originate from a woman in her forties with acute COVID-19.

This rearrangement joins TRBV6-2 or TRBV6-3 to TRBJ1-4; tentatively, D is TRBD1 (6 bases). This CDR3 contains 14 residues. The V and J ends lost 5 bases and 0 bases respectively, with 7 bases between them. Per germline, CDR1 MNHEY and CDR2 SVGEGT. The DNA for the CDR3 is TGTGCCAGCAGTGGACAGCCAACTAATGAAAAACTGTTTTTT. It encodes CASSGQPTNEKLFF.

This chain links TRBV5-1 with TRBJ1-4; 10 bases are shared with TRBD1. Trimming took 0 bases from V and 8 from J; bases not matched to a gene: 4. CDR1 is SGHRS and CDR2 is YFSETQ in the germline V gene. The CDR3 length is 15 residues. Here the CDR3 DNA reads TGCGCCAGCAGCTTGGGCGGGACAGGGGAGGAAAAACTGTTTTTT. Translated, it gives CASSLGGTGEEKLFF.

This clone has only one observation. The CDR3 loop reads CASSISPGQGSSISSYNSPLHF. The CDR3, as DNA: TGTGCCAGTAGTATATCCCCGGGACAGGGGTCTTCCATCAGCTCCTATAATTCACCCCTCCACTTT. The rearrangement uses TRBV19 and TRBJ1-6; TRBD1 agrees at 10 bases. The V gene end was trimmed by 2 bases and the J gene end by 0 bases; junction bases not matched to a gene: 16. In germline, CDR1 is LNHDA, CDR2 SQIVND (reference sequence). The CDR3 length is 22 residues.

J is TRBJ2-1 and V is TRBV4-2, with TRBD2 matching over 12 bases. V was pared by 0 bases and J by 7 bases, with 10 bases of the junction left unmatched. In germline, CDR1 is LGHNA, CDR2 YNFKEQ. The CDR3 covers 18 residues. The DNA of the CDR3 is TGTGCCAGCAGCCAAGATCTAATGGCTAGCGGGAGGGGTAATGAGCAGTTCTTC. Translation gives CASSQDLMASGRGNEQFF.

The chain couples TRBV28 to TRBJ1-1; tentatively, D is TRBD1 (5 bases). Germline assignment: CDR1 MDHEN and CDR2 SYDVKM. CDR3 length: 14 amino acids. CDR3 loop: CAIERGRILTEAFF. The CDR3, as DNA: TGTGCGATCGAAAGGGGCAGAATACTCACTGAAGCTTTCTTT.

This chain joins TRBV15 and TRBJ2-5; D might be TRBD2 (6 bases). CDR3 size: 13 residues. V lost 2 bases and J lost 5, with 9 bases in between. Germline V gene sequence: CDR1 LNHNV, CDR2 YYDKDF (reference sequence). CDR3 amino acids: CATSRSEGETQYF. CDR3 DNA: TGTGCCACCAGCAGATCGGAGGGGGAGACCCAGTACTTC.